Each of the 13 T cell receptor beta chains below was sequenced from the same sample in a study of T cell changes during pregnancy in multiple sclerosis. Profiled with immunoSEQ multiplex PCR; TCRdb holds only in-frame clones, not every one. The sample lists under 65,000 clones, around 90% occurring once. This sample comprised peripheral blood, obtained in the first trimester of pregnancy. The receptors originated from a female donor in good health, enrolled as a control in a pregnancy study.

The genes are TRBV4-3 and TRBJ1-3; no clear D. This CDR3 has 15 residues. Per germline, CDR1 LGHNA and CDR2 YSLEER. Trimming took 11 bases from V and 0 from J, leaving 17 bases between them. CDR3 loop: CAPSTPGYSGNTIYF. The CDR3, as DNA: TGCGCCCCCTCAACGCCAGGTTACTCTGGAAACACCATATATTTT.

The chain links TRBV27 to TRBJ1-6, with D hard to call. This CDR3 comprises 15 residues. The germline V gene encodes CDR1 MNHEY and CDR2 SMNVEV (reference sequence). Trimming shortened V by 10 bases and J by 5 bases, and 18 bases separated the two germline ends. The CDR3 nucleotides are TGTGCCACCTACCTCCGGTACAGTAATAATTCACCCCTCCACTTT. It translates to CATYLRYSNNSPLHF.

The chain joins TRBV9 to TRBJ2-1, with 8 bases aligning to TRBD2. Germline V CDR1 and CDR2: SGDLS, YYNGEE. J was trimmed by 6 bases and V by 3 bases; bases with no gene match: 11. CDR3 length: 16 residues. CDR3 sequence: CASSAYFSGIGNEQFF. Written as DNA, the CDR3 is TGTGCCAGCAGCGCCTACTTTAGCGGGATTGGCAATGAGCAGTTCTTC.

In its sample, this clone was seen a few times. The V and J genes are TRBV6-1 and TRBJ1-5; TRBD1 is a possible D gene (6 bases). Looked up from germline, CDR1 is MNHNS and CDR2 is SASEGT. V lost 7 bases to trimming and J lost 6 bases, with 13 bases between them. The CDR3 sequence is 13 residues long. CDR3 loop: CASTRDTGQPQHF. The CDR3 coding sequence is TGTGCCAGCACCCGGGACACGGGTCAGCCCCAGCATTTT.

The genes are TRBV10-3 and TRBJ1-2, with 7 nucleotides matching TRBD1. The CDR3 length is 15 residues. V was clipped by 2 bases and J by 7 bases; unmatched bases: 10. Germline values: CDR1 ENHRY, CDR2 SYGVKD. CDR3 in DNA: TGTGCCATCAGTGAGATACCAGGGGGTTCAGGTGGCTACACCTTC. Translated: CAISEIPGGSGGYTF.

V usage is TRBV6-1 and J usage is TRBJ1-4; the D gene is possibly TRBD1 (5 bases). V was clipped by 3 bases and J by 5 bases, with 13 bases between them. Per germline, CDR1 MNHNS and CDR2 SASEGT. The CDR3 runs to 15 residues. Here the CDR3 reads CASSEGLQLNEKLFF. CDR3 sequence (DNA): TGTGCCAGCAGTGAGGGACTCCAACTGAATGAAAAACTGTTTTTT.

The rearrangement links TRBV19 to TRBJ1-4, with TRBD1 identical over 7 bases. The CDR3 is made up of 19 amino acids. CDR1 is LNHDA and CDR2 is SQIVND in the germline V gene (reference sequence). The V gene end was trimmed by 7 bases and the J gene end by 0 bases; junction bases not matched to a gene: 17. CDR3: CASKARVTGLSATNEKLFF. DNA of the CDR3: TGTGCCAGTAAGGCCCGAGTGACAGGGCTTTCTGCAACTAATGAAAAACTGTTTTTT.

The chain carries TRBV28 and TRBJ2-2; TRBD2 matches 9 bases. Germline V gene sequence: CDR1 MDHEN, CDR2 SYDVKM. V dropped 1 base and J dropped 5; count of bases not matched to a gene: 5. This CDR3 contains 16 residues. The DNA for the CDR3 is TGTGCCAGCAGTTTATTGGCGGGAGGGCCGACCGGGGAGCTGTTTTTT. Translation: CASSLLAGGPTGELFF.

For the CDR3, the DNA is TGTGCCAGCAGCTTAAGGGACAGTTTGATGAACACTGAAGCTTTCTTT. Translation gives CASSLRDSLMNTEAFF. The V and J genes are TRBV7-2 and TRBJ1-1, with 7 bases fitting TRBD1. Germline V CDR1 and CDR2: SGHTA, FQGNSA. The CDR3 loop spans 16 amino acids. Germline trimming cut 2 bases from V and 0 bases from J; bases unmatched to any gene: 6.

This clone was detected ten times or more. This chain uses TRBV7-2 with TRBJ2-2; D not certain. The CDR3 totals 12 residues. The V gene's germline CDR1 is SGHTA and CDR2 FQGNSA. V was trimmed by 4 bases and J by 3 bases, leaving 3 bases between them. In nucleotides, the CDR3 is TGTGCCAGCAGCTCTGACACCGGGGAGCTGTTTTTT. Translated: CASSSDTGELFF.

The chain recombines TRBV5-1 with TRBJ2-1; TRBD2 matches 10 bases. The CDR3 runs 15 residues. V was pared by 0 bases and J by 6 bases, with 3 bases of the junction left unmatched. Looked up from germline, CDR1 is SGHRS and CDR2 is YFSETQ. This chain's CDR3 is CASSLEPSGSNEQFF. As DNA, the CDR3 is TGCGCCAGCAGCTTGGAGCCTAGCGGGAGCAATGAGCAGTTCTTC.

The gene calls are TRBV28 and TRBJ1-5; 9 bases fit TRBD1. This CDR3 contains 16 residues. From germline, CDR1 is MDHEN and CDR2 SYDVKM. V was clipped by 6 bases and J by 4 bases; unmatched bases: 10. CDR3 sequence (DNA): TGTGCCAGCAGACGGAAAGGGGGACAGGGTAATCAGCCCCAGCATTTT. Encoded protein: CASRRKGGQGNQPQHF.

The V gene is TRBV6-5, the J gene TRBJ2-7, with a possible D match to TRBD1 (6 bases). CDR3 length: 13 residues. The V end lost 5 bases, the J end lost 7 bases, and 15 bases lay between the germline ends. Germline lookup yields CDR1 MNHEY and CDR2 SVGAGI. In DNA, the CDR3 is TGTGCCAGCAGTCTCTTCAGAGACAGGGAGCAGTACTTC. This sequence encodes CASSLFRDREQYF.